This T cell receptor (beta chain) derives from a study of OX40 agonist ivuxolimab in advanced cancers. The repertoire was sequenced with immunoSEQ multiplex PCR; TCRdb's copy has only in-frame clones and lacks some. The profile shows about 61,000 clones, around 86% of them singletons. The CDR3 consists of 15 residues. Trimming cost V 2 bases and J 2 bases, with 12 bases left between them. The germline V gene encodes CDR1 SGHRS and CDR2 YFSETQ. Study-wide points: There was clonal expansion of CD4+ and CD8+ blood T cells by week 6 at 0.1 to 3.0 mg/kg. Some of the nonresponding patients also showed low levels of normalized T-cell clonal expansion. Which antigen the expanded peripheral T cells recognized is unknown.

On this clone: Its antigen is still unknown.

Peripheral blood came from all dose cohorts at three timepoints. The receptor was derived from an adult with an advanced solid tumor such as melanoma, head and neck, liver or kidney cancer. The chain combines TRBV5-1 with TRBJ2-3, with D perhaps assigned TRBD1 or TRBD2 (5 bases each). Sample: CD4+ or CD8+ T cells sorted from blood, taken in a trial of the OX40 agonist ivuxolimab. In nucleotides, the CDR3 is TGCGCCAGCAGCTTCCGGGACCTACTCACAGATACGCAGTATTTT. Translated: CASSFRDLLTDTQYF.